Listed here are 10 T cell receptor beta chains from one sample, sequenced in a study of T cell responses to AZD1222 COVID-19 vaccine (dated by TCRdb to the early 2020s). Explained via the paper, the time point label denotes: baseline before first vaccination. The library was built by means of the immunoSEQ multiplex PCR assay. The source is immuneACCESS, and TCRdb retained only in-frame sequences with V and J called. Part of the clones is not carried over; for the studies checked, unresolved V genes explain less than half of this, and the remainder is unexplained. The sample has some 160,000 clones on record, around nine tenths of them singletons. Jointly, the top ten make up over 4.5% of the sample. The specimen comprised peripheral blood, sampled on day 0 of AZD1222 vaccination. The receptor set was obtained from an adult in good health.

The chain combines TRBV7-9 with TRBJ2-7; the D gene could be TRBD1 or TRBD2 (6 bases each). Trimming took off 4 bases at V and 9 bases at J, with 13 bases between the two ends. The CDR3 has 12 amino acids. CDR1 and CDR2 (germline): SEHNR, FQNEAQ (reference sequence). Written as DNA, the CDR3 is TGTGCCAGCAGCTCGGGGGCCCCATGGCAGTACTTC. Translated, it gives CASSSGAPWQYF.

The chain carries TRBV4-1 and TRBJ2-5; the D gene is possibly TRBD2 (6 bases). This CDR3 comprises 14 residues. V gave up 3 bases and J gave up 4 bases, with 12 bases separating them. CDR1 MGHRA and CDR2 YSYEKL come from the germline V gene. CDR3 loop: CASSQGSGVETQYF. The DNA of the CDR3 is TGCGCCAGCAGCCAGGGGTCGGGGGTAGAGACCCAGTACTTC.

This chain uses TRBV11-1 with TRBJ2-1; D is unresolved. Germline assignment: CDR1 SGHAT and CDR2 FQDESV (reference sequence). With 4 bases removed from V and 6 bases from J, the gap between germline ends came to 10 bases. CDR3 length: 13 residues. CDR3 sequence reads: CASSSPGLNEQFF. Here the CDR3 DNA reads TGTGCCAGCAGCTCCCCGGGTCTCAATGAGCAGTTCTTC.

The V and J genes are TRBV6-5 and TRBJ2-7; 9 bases match TRBD1. Trimming at V came to 6 bases and at J to 3 bases, leaving 6 bases not matched to a gene. The germline V gene has CDR1 MNHEY and CDR2 SVGAGI. CDR3 length: 14 residues. This CDR3 is CASSPGTGRYEQYF. The CDR3 nucleotides are TGTGCCAGCAGCCCAGGGACAGGGCGCTACGAGCAGTACTTC.

In regard to this clone: One junction end does not reproduce the germline sequence, and a read error may be involved. The gene calls are TRBV7-9 and TRBJ1-1; unclear D gene. In germline, CDR1 is SEHNR, CDR2 FQNEAQ (reference sequence). This CDR3 is built from 12 residues. The CDR3: CASRLGFTEAFF. The CDR3 region has the DNA TGTGCCAGCAGATTAGGATTTACTGAAGCTTTCTTT.

This rearrangement joins TRBV5-4 to TRBJ1-5; no reliable D call. Trimming pared 4 bases from V and 4 bases from J, leaving 9 bases between. Per germline, CDR1 SGHNT and CDR2 YYREEE (reference sequence). The CDR3 runs 13 residues. The CDR3 DNA sequence: TGTGCCAGCAGCGTACAAGGGAATCAGCCCCAGCATTTT. Amino acid sequence: CASSVQGNQPQHF.

This clone was observed a single time. The chain has TRBV9 and TRBJ1-2; 7 bases are shared with TRBD1. J was trimmed by 0 bases and V by 2 bases; bases with no gene match: 13. Germline CDR1 is SGDLS and CDR2 is YYNGEE. The CDR3 loop spans 18 amino acids. Here the CDR3 DNA reads TGTGCCAGCAGCGTTTACCCCCAGACAGGGCATACTAACTATGGCTACACCTTC. Translating it yields CASSVYPQTGHTNYGYTF.

The chain uses TRBV19 and TRBJ1-1; TRBD1 aligns across 7 bases. This CDR3 comprises 14 residues. Germline assignment: CDR1 LNHDA and CDR2 SQIVND (reference sequence). V shed 4 bases and J 1 base; nucleotides not matched to a gene: 3. The CDR3 nucleotides are TGTGCCAGTAGTACCGAGGGGGCGAACACTGAAGCTTTCTTT. Its protein is CASSTEGANTEAFF.

The CDR3 DNA sequence: TGTGCCAGCAGCGCGAGAGGGGGCCATCAGCCCCAGCATTTT. Amino acids: CASSARGGHQPQHF. This chain connects TRBV9 to TRBJ1-5; 7 nucleotides align to TRBD1. The trim removed 3 bases at V and 5 bases at J, leaving 5 bases unmatched. Germline loops: CDR1 SGDLS, CDR2 YYNGEE. The CDR3 runs 14 residues.

This clone has only a few counts. Distinct nucleotide sequences in the sample also encode this CDR3. This chain uses TRBV18 with TRBJ1-6; D remains unclear. The germline V and J ends were trimmed by 0 bases and 7 bases, with 4 bases remaining between them. The germline gives CDR1 KGHSH, CDR2 LQKENI. This CDR3 comprises 13 residues. The CDR3 nucleotides read TGTGCCAGCTCACCACCGGCGAATTCACCCCTCCACTTT. Its protein is CASSPPANSPLHF.